This TCR beta chain comes out of a study of CD8 T cells in ankylosing spondylitis. Regarding the study as a whole: As reported, disease-linked clones showed significant enrichment in matched ankylosing spondylitis synovial fluid. Past research had described some motif variants in reactive arthritis synovial fluid and blood. Ankylosing spondylitis blood appeared to be characterized by a TCR beta motif of about eight highly homologous variants.

Libraries of TCR beta came from quantitative 5'-RACE with molecular barcodes. TCRdb analysed the 5' RACE reads with MiXCR anew, one entry per CDR3 protein. The repertoire holds 390,000 or so distinct CDR3 sequences, with 20% to 25% as singletons. CDR3 length equals 13 residues. Germline V CDR1 and CDR2: SNHLY, FYNNEI. V was trimmed by 4 bases and J by 4 bases, leaving 11 bases between them. This clonotype was found a few times. Its antigen is still unknown. The chain has TRBV2 and TRBJ2-7, with D perhaps TRBD1 (6 bases). Sequenced: blood, either unsorted or a sorted T cell fraction (not recorded which). The sequence was obtained from a male donor with ankylosing spondylitis. CDR3 bases: TGTGCCAGCAGTGTGTTACAGGGATACGAGCAGTACTTC. Encoded protein: CASSVLQGYEQYF.